These 4 T cell receptor beta chains originate from one sample sequenced in a study of shared clonotypes between healthy human individuals. Profiled with immunoSEQ multiplex PCR; TCRdb holds only in-frame clones, not every one. The sample includes 2 million to 2.5 million clones, approximately 95% seen only once; the top ten take over 0.1%. The sequencing input was naive CD4+ T cells sorted from blood. Documented subset: CD45RA+ positively selected. All receptors derive from a man aged 18 to 35 in good health.

The chain employs TRBV4-1 and TRBJ2-1; D might be TRBD1 (5 bases). The CDR3 is 15 amino acids. Germline V gene sequence: CDR1 MGHRA, CDR2 YSYEKL. V lost 9 bases and J lost 8, with 23 bases in between. CDR3 coding DNA: TGCGCCAGTAAACAATTGGGGCTCGCTCGGTATGAGCAGTTCTTC. This sequence encodes CASKQLGLARYEQFF.

The V call is TRBV12-5, the J call TRBJ2-7, with no clear D. V lost 0 bases and J 6 bases, leaving 15 bases between the germline ends. Germline V CDR1 and CDR2: LGHNT, FRNRAP. CDR3 size: 15 residues. In DNA form, the CDR3 reads TGTGCTAGTGGTTTGGTACCCCCCGAATGGAGCGAGCAGTACTTC. The encoded protein is CASGLVPPEWSEQYF.

This chain links TRBV28 with TRBJ2-3; D uncertain. This CDR3 contains 12 residues. From germline, CDR1 is MDHEN and CDR2 SYDVKM. Between the trimmed V and J ends, which lost 6 bases and 3 bases, there was a span of 7 bases. The CDR3: CASSRTTDTQYF. The CDR3, as DNA: TGTGCCAGCAGCCGGACGACAGATACGCAGTATTTT.

This rearrangement joins TRBV10-3 to TRBJ1-5; 9 bases fit TRBD1. In germline, CDR1 is ENHRY, CDR2 SYGVKD. The CDR3 is 15 amino acids. V dropped 6 bases and J dropped 1; count of bases not matched to a gene: 4. Here the CDR3 DNA reads TGTGCCATCAGCTATGGACAGGGGAGCAATCAGCCCCAGCATTTT. The encoded protein is CAISYGQGSNQPQHF.